The next 21 T cell receptor beta chains were all read from a single sample in a study of blood T cell repertoires in COVID-19 (dated by TCRdb to 2019 to 2021). Receptor amplification or capture employed the immunoSEQ multiplex PCR assay. Not all clones reach the TCRdb copy of this immuneACCESS table, which keeps in-frame sequences only. Checked studies attribute under half of the gap to unresolved V genes and leave the rest unexplained. The sample table shows about 370,000 clones, and roughly nine tenths are seen once. The leading ten clones occupy over 0.7% of the sample. The sequencing input was PBMCs or T cells enriched from blood (not recorded which). The receptors come from a woman in her forties who had been exposed to COVID-19.

The V and J genes are TRBV6-5 and TRBJ1-2, with TRBD1 matching over 9 bases. The junction had 2 bases not matched to a gene; V was cut back by 2 bases and J by 7 bases. CDR1 is MNHEY and CDR2 is SVGAGI in the germline V gene. The CDR3 spans 13 residues. CDR3 protein: CASSYGTGIGYTF. The CDR3 nucleotides read TGTGCCAGCAGTTACGGGACAGGGATTGGCTACACCTTC.

The chain recombines TRBV30 with TRBJ1-6, with D tentatively TRBD1 (6 bases). V was shortened by 3 bases and J by 7 bases, with 19 bases between the two germline ends. The CDR3 covers 16 residues. Germline V lookup: CDR1 GTSNPN, CDR2 SVGIG (reference sequence). The CDR3 protein is CAWSFNSGTRNSPLHF. The CDR3 DNA reads as TGTGCCTGGAGCTTCAATTCCGGGACAAGAAATTCACCCCTCCACTTT.

The chain couples TRBV18 to TRBJ1-4; the match to TRBD1 covers 8 bases. CDR3 length equals 16 residues. J gave up 2 bases and V 6 bases, and 8 bases lay outside the gene matches. The germline CDR1 and CDR2 sequences are KGHSH and LQKENI. The CDR3 reads CASSPKQGVTNEKLFF. As DNA, the CDR3 is TGTGCCAGCTCCCCCAAACAGGGGGTGACTAATGAAAAACTGTTTTTT.

This rearrangement joins TRBV4-3 to TRBJ1-1; D is uncertain. In germline, CDR1 is LGHNA, CDR2 YSLEER. V was shortened by 8 bases and J by 0 bases, with 16 bases between the two germline ends. This CDR3 contains 15 residues. The CDR3 DNA sequence: TGCGCCAGCTCCCTCGCGGTCTCCATGAACACTGAAGCTTTCTTT. Its translation is CASSLAVSMNTEAFF.

The V and J genes are TRBV19 and TRBJ1-5; TRBD1 aligns across 7 bases. With V trimmed by 5 bases and J by 3 bases, 7 bases remained unmatched. Germline V gene data show CDR1 as LNHDA and CDR2 as SQIVND (reference sequence). The CDR3 is made up of 15 amino acids. The CDR3 here is CASSDDRDPNQPQHF. The CDR3 DNA sequence: TGTGCCAGTAGTGATGACAGGGACCCCAATCAGCCCCAGCATTTT.

The chain links TRBV9 to TRBJ2-7, with 8 bases lining up with TRBD1. Germline lookup yields CDR1 SGDLS and CDR2 YYNGEE. The CDR3 is 15 amino acids. V lost 3 bases to trimming and J lost 0 bases; unmatched junction nucleotides: 5. The CDR3 DNA follows: TGTGCCAGCAGCGCCCGACAGGGGAACTCCTACGAGCAGTACTTC. Protein: CASSARQGNSYEQYF.

The chain recombines TRBV28 with TRBJ1-6; TRBD1 is a possible D gene (5 bases). Trimming took 3 bases from V and 6 from J, leaving 9 bases between them. This CDR3 spans 14 amino acids. Germline assignment: CDR1 MDHEN and CDR2 SYDVKM. CDR3 sequence reads: CASSFRDFNSPLHF. CDR3 sequence (DNA): TGTGCCAGCAGTTTCAGGGACTTTAATTCACCCCTCCACTTT.

Remarks on this clone: Other DNA sequences within the sample encode an identical CDR3. The chain joins TRBV18 to TRBJ1-5; 9 nucleotides match TRBD1. The CDR3 contains 13 residues. CDR1 is KGHSH and CDR2 is LQKENI in the germline V gene. Trimming removed 6 bases from V and 4 bases from J; junction bases left unmatched: 1. CDR3 sequence reads: CASSGQGNQPQHF. For the CDR3, the DNA is TGTGCCAGCTCTGGACAGGGGAATCAGCCCCAGCATTTT.

The chain links TRBV5-8 to TRBJ1-5, with unresolved D. The germline gives CDR1 SGHTS, CDR2 YDEGEE. V dropped 4 bases and J dropped 0 bases, with 5 bases sitting between them. This CDR3 spans 13 amino acids. The CDR3 sequence is CASSGRSNQPQHF. Here the CDR3 DNA reads TGTGCCAGCAGCGGGCGTAGCAATCAGCCCCAGCATTTT. Together with reference TRBV5-8 and TRBJ1-5, the CDR3 gives the full variable domain: EAGVTQSPTHLIKTRGQQATLRCSPISGHTSVYWYQQALGLGLQFLLWYDEGEERNRGNFPPRFSGRQFPNYSSELNVNALELEDSALYLCASSGRSNQPQHFGDGTRLSIL.

The rearrangement links TRBV6-2 or TRBV6-3 to TRBJ1-2; D gene ambiguous. Looked up from germline, CDR1 is MNHEY and CDR2 is SVGEGT. V was cut by 6 bases and J by 1 base, with 21 bases left in between. The CDR3 spans 17 residues. Here the CDR3 DNA reads TGTGCCAGCAGCCCTCCCCAGGTCCCGACGGATAACTATGGCTACACCTTC. Translation gives CASSPPQVPTDNYGYTF.

V is TRBV5-4 and J is TRBJ1-1; unclear D gene. Between the trimmed V and J ends, which lost 0 bases and 4 bases, there was a span of 13 bases. Germline V gives CDR1 SGHNT, CDR2 YYREEE (reference sequence). The CDR3 is made up of 15 amino acids. The DNA of the CDR3 is TGTGCCAGCAGCTTGGCACGGGGTTCGGGCACTGAAGCTTTCTTT. Translation: CASSLARGSGTEAFF.

V is TRBV16 and J is TRBJ1-1; TRBD1 matches at 7 bases. V trimming: 0 bases; J trimming: 9 bases; junction bases outside the gene matches: 10. Germline V gene data show CDR1 as KGHSY and CDR2 as FQNENV. This CDR3 region has 15 residues. The CDR3 here is CASSQSGTEIFQAFF. Here the CDR3 DNA reads TGTGCCAGCAGCCAATCCGGGACAGAGATTTTTCAAGCTTTCTTT.

The CDR3 bases are TGTGCCAGCTCGGGACAGCTTAACACTGAAGCTTTCTTT. Protein: CASSGQLNTEAFF. The rearrangement links TRBV11-3 to TRBJ1-1; 7 bases match TRBD1. Unmatched junction bases numbered 5, after V lost 8 bases and J lost 2 bases. Per the germline V gene, CDR1 is SGHNT and CDR2 is YENEEA. The CDR3 spans 13 residues.

The rearrangement links TRBV29-1 to TRBJ1-2, with 12 bases aligning to TRBD1. Per germline, CDR1 SQVTM and CDR2 ANQGSEA. CDR3 length: 14 residues. V lost 4 bases to trimming and J lost 8 bases; unmatched junction nucleotides: 8. DNA for the CDR3: TGCAGCGTTGGTTTGGGACAGGGGGCTCAGGGCTACACCTTC. Translating it yields CSVGLGQGAQGYTF.

This chain uses TRBV7-2 with TRBJ2-1; perhaps TRBD2 as D (6 bases). CDR3 size: 16 residues. The germline CDR1 and CDR2 sequences are SGHTA and FQGNSA. V gave up 5 bases and J gave up 6 bases, with 20 bases separating them. The CDR3 bases are TGTGCCAGCAGCCGGAATACGGGAGTCATCGGCAATGAGCAGTTCTTC. Translated: CASSRNTGVIGNEQFF.

The chain's CDR3 is CASSLYVQGNEKLFF. The DNA of the CDR3 is TGTGCCAGCAGCTTGTATGTGCAGGGGAATGAAAAACTGTTTTTT. The chain has TRBV5-5 and TRBJ1-4, with TRBD1 as a possible D gene (6 bases). The CDR3 covers 15 residues. Between the trimmed V and J ends, which lost 1 base and 5 bases, there was a span of 12 bases. The germline gives CDR1 SGHKS, CDR2 YYEKEE (reference sequence). Using reference TRBV5-5 and TRBJ1-4 for the parts outside the CDR3, the full variable domain is DAGVTQSPTHLIKTRGQQVTLRCSPISGHKSVSWYQQVLGQGPQFIFQYYEKEERGRGNFPDRFSARQFPNYSSELNVNALLLGDSALYLCASSLYVQGNEKLFFGSGTQLSVL.

The CDR3 nucleotides read TGTGCCAGTAGTACCGGGACTAGCGGGGCCCCCTACGAGCAGTACTTC. Translated, it gives CASSTGTSGAPYEQYF. The gene calls are TRBV19 and TRBJ2-7; 13 nucleotides agree with TRBD2. V dropped 4 bases and J dropped 2; count of bases not matched to a gene: 5. The V gene's germline CDR1 is LNHDA and CDR2 SQIVND (reference sequence). The length of the CDR3 is 16 residues.

V gene TRBV29-1 combines with J gene TRBJ1-2; TRBD1 matches at 8 bases. This CDR3 region has 13 residues. Germline assignment: CDR1 SQVTM and CDR2 ANQGSEA. The trim removed 2 bases at V and 8 bases at J, leaving 7 bases unmatched. DNA for the CDR3: TGCAGCGTTGAACGGCAGGGGGCAAGGGGCTACACCTTC. It specifies CSVERQGARGYTF. The variable domain in full, completed from reference TRBV29-1 and TRBJ1-2, reads SAVISQKPSRDICQRGTSLTIQCQVDSQVTMMFWYRQQPGQSLTLIATANQGSEATYESGFVIDKFPISRPNLTFSTLTVSNMSPEDSSIYLCSVERQGARGYTFGSGTRLTVV.

The J gene is TRBJ1-1, the V gene TRBV20-1; no clear D gene. The CDR3 extends over 15 amino acids. CDR1 is DFQATT, CDR2 SNEGSKA, per germline (reference sequence). Trimming removed 3 bases from V and 1 base from J, with 15 bases in between. Here the CDR3 reads CSASIHQNQNTEAFF. In DNA, the CDR3 is TGCAGTGCTAGTATACACCAGAACCAGAACACTGAAGCTTTCTTT.

The chain uses TRBV2 and TRBJ2-3; TRBD2 matches 7 bases. Germline CDR1 SNHLY, CDR2 FYNNEI. This CDR3 has 15 residues. V lost 3 bases and J lost 5; bases outside the gene matches: 8. CDR3 residues: CASSEVGLGGDTQYF. DNA for the CDR3: TGTGCCAGCAGTGAGGTCGGACTAGGCGGAGATACGCAGTATTTT. The complete variable domain, with remaining parts taken from reference TRBV2 and TRBJ2-3, reads EPEVTQTPSHQVTQMGQEVILRCVPISNHLYFYWYRQILGQKVEFLVSFYNNEISEKSEIFDDQFSVERPDGSNFTLKIRSTKLEDSAMYFCASSEVGLGGDTQYFGPGTRLTVL.

The V and J genes are TRBV6-5 and TRBJ2-5; TRBD2 is a possible D gene (6 bases). The CDR3 has 14 amino acids. Deletions cut 2 bases from V and 2 bases from J, with 9 bases between. The V gene's germline CDR1 is MNHEY and CDR2 SVGAGI. The CDR3 reads CASSYIGTQETQYF. CDR3 nucleotides: TGTGCCAGCAGTTACATCGGGACTCAAGAGACCCAGTACTTC.